One and the same sample provided the 24 T cell receptor beta chains below, sequenced in a study of cytomegalovirus exposure and HLA in healthy donors. The primer mix had 60 Vbeta and 13 Jbeta primers. TCRdb's table, derived via immunoSEQ multiplex PCR, lists solely in-frame clones and lacks some. The data contain about 270,000 clones, 65% to 85% of them seen just once; the ten biggest clones take up approximately 2.3%. The sample consisted of PBMCs. These receptors all stem from a female donor in good health and CMV-seronegative.

This rearrangement joins TRBV15 to TRBJ2-2; D gene unclear. V shed 4 bases and J shed 1 base, with 4 bases lying between them. The CDR3 is 13 amino acids. Germline V gene data show CDR1 as LNHNV and CDR2 as YYDKDF (reference sequence). The CDR3 DNA reads TGTGCCACCAGCAAACAGAACACCGGGGAGCTGTTTTTT. This sequence encodes CATSKQNTGELFF.

This chain links TRBV25-1 with TRBJ2-6; the D gene is possibly TRBD2 (5 bases). Trimming left V 2 bases short and J 0 bases short, with 8 bases between. Germline CDR1 and CDR2: MGHDK and SYGVNS. This CDR3 has 16 residues. In DNA, the CDR3 is TGTGCCAGCAGTGAAGGGAGTCTCTCTGGGGCCAACGTCCTGACTTTC. Amino acids: CASSEGSLSGANVLTF. Looking up the rest from reference TRBV25-1 and TRBJ2-6 gives the full variable domain: EADIYQTPRYLVIGTGKKITLECSQTMGHDKMYWYQQDPGMELHLIHYSYGVNSTEKGDLSSESTVSRIRTEHFPLTLESARPSHTSQYLCASSEGSLSGANVLTFGAGSRLTVL.

The CDR3 reads CASSAPTSGRGDTQYF. CDR3 coding DNA: TGTGCCAGCAGTGCCCCGACTAGCGGGAGGGGAGATACGCAGTATTTT. The chain has TRBV6-1 and TRBJ2-3; 14 bases align to TRBD2. Germline lookup yields CDR1 MNHNS and CDR2 SASEGT. The CDR3 contains 16 residues. V shed 4 bases and J 5 bases; nucleotides not matched to a gene: 5.

The chain employs TRBV30 and TRBJ2-3; weak D call: TRBD2 (6 bases). V gave up 0 bases and J gave up 4 bases, with 14 bases separating them. This CDR3 has 15 residues. CDR1 and CDR2 (germline): GTSNPN, SVGIG (reference sequence). The CDR3 DNA is TGTGCCTGGAGTGTACTGGCTAGCGTGGCAGATACGCAGTATTTT. Amino acids: CAWSVLASVADTQYF.

The chain couples TRBV7-8 to TRBJ2-7; D not resolved. The length of the CDR3 is 16 residues. Trimming removed 5 bases from V and 1 base from J, with 18 bases in between. Germline CDR1 and CDR2: SGHVS and FQNEAQ. The CDR3 sequence is CASSPVTASASYEQYF. The CDR3 DNA sequence: TGTGCCAGCAGCCCAGTCACTGCCAGCGCGTCCTACGAGCAGTACTTC.

The rearrangement joins TRBV5-6 to TRBJ1-1, with D unresolved. The CDR3 is 12 amino acids. Germline CDR1 is SGHDT and CDR2 is YYEEEE. With 2 bases removed from V and 2 bases from J, the gap between germline ends came to 4 bases. The CDR3 nucleotides are TGTGCCAGCAGCTTCCAAAACACTGAAGCTTTCTTT. Protein product: CASSFQNTEAFF.

This clone appeared a few times. J is TRBJ2-1 and V is TRBV5-6; D perhaps matches TRBD2 (6 bases). With 5 bases removed from V and 7 bases from J, the gap between germline ends came to 16 bases. CDR1 and CDR2 from the germline V gene are SGHDT and YYEEEE. This CDR3 is built from 14 residues. As DNA, the CDR3 is TGTGCCAGCAGTTCAGACCAGGCGGGGAATGAGCAGTTCTTC. The encoded protein is CASSSDQAGNEQFF.

The chain joins TRBV18 to TRBJ2-3; 9 positions match TRBD1. V trimming: 8 bases; J trimming: 2 bases; junction bases outside the gene matches: 11. Germline values: CDR1 KGHSH, CDR2 LQKENI. The CDR3 covers 16 residues. In DNA form, the CDR3 reads TGTGCCAGCCACACTTCCGGGACAGGGCCCACAGATACGCAGTATTTT. This codes for CASHTSGTGPTDTQYF.

The gene calls are TRBV6-5 and TRBJ2-1; 9 positions match TRBD1. The germline gives CDR1 MNHEY, CDR2 SVGAGI. The trim removed 6 bases at V and 6 bases at J, leaving 6 bases unmatched. This CDR3 contains 14 residues. The CDR3 sequence is CASSPGQGPNEQFF. The CDR3 DNA reads TGTGCCAGCAGCCCGGGACAGGGCCCCAATGAGCAGTTCTTC.

V is TRBV7-9 and J is TRBJ2-5, with 9 nucleotides matching TRBD2. This CDR3 comprises 14 residues. Germline V gives CDR1 SEHNR, CDR2 FQNEAQ (reference sequence). Trimming removed 5 bases from V and 2 bases from J; junction bases left unmatched: 3. CDR3 sequence (DNA): TGTGCCAGCAGCCGTAGCGGGAGTCAAGAGACCCAGTACTTC. It yields the protein CASSRSGSQETQYF. The variable domain in full, completed from reference TRBV7-9 and TRBJ2-5, reads DTGVSQNPRHKITKRGQNVTFRCDPISEHNRLYWYRQTLGQGPEFLTYFQNEAQLEKSRLLSDRFSAERPKGSFSTLEIQRTEQGDSAMYLCASSRSGSQETQYFGPGTRLLVL.

The chain recombines TRBV4-2 with TRBJ2-1, with TRBD2 identical over 7 bases. Germline lookup yields CDR1 LGHNA and CDR2 YNFKEQ. J was trimmed by 6 bases and V by 4 bases; bases with no gene match: 9. There are 15 residues in the CDR3. The CDR3 loop is CASSLEAGRVNEQFF. CDR3 nucleotides: TGTGCCAGCAGCCTAGAAGCGGGAAGGGTCAATGAGCAGTTCTTC.

The chain carries TRBV7-2 and TRBJ2-1; TRBD2 agrees at 11 bases. The CDR3 consists of 15 residues. The junction had 4 bases not matched to a gene; V was cut back by 5 bases and J by 4 bases. Germline CDR1 SGHTA, CDR2 FQGNSA. The chain's CDR3 is CASSLIAGGYNEQFF. The CDR3 DNA is TGTGCCAGCAGCCTAATAGCGGGGGGGTACAATGAGCAGTTCTTC.

This clone was found a few times. The chain employs TRBV5-1 and TRBJ2-3, with 7 nucleotides matching TRBD1. In germline, CDR1 is SGHRS, CDR2 YFSETQ. The CDR3 sequence is 16 residues long. V lost 4 bases, J lost 3 bases, and 11 bases stayed unmatched. CDR3 in DNA: TGCGCCAGCAGCGGGGGACAGAACCGCTTAACAGATACGCAGTATTTT. Protein sequence: CASSGGQNRLTDTQYF.

The CDR3 sequence is CASSPTPGQAISNTEAFF. In DNA form, the CDR3 reads TGTGCCAGCTCACCTACCCCGGGACAGGCTATTTCGAACACTGAAGCTTTCTTT. This chain links TRBV18 with TRBJ1-1, with TRBD1 matching over 8 bases. Unmatched junction bases numbered 13, after V lost 3 bases and J lost 1 base. This CDR3 is 18 amino acids long. Germline V gene sequence: CDR1 KGHSH, CDR2 LQKENI.

This chain connects TRBV2 to TRBJ2-2; 7 bases map to TRBD1. V trimming: 8 bases; J trimming: 6 bases; junction bases outside the gene matches: 9. The CDR3 length is 14 residues. CDR1 and CDR2 (germline): SNHLY, FYNNEI. DNA of the CDR3: TGTGCCAGCGGCCGGGACAGATTCTCCGGGGAGCTGTTTTTT. Amino acid sequence: CASGRDRFSGELFF.

This sequence joins TRBV5-6 and TRBJ2-3, with TRBD2 identical over 8 bases. There are 16 residues in the CDR3. Trimming at V came to 2 bases and at J to 2 bases, leaving 7 bases not matched to a gene. Germline CDR1 is SGHDT and CDR2 is YYEEEE. The CDR3 coding sequence is TGTGCCAGCAGCTTTAAAAGCGGGAGCCCCACAGATACGCAGTATTTT. Residues: CASSFKSGSPTDTQYF.

This clone has just one count. V gene TRBV5-1 combines with J gene TRBJ2-7; perhaps TRBD1 as D (5 bases). CDR3 length equals 14 residues. The V gene lost 4 bases and the J gene lost 5 bases, with 16 bases spanning the gap. Germline V gives CDR1 SGHRS, CDR2 YFSETQ. CDR3 DNA: TGCGCCAGCAGCCCGACAGAAAAAAGGGACGAGCAGTACTTC. Amino acids: CASSPTEKRDEQYF. Together with reference TRBV5-1 and TRBJ2-7, the CDR3 gives the full variable domain: KAGVTQTPRYLIKTRGQQVTLSCSPISGHRSVSWYQQTPGQGLQFLFEYFSETQRNKGNFPGRFSGRQFSNSRSEMNVSTLELGDSALYLCASSPTEKRDEQYFGPGTRLTVT.

V is TRBV6-1 and J is TRBJ1-1, with 7 bases lining up with TRBD1. Germline CDR1 and CDR2: MNHNS and SASEGT. V dropped 6 bases and J dropped 9; count of bases not matched to a gene: 7. The CDR3 is made up of 12 amino acids. In nucleotides, the CDR3 is TGTGCCAGCAGAACCGGGACAGTGAAAGCTTTCTTT. Its translation: CASRTGTVKAFF.

The chain joins TRBV28 to TRBJ1-1, with TRBD1 identical over 7 bases. V shed 2 bases, J shed 8 bases, and the junction held 11 bases outside the gene matches. Per germline, CDR1 MDHEN and CDR2 SYDVKM. The CDR3 has 15 amino acids. The CDR3 DNA sequence: TGTGCCAGCAGTTTACCGACAGGGAAAGCCATGGAAGCTTTCTTT. Encoded protein: CASSLPTGKAMEAFF.

This chain links TRBV29-1 with TRBJ2-7, with 11 bases that match TRBD1. Trimming removed 7 bases from V and 7 bases from J; junction bases left unmatched: 6. Germline V lookup: CDR1 SQVTM, CDR2 ANQGSEA. This CDR3 is 12 amino acids long. Here the CDR3 DNA reads TGCAGCGCCGGACAGGGGGCGGGGGAGCAGTACTTC. This translates into CSAGQGAGEQYF.

V is TRBV5-6 and J is TRBJ1-5; 10 bases align to TRBD1. V trimming: 4 bases; J trimming: 7 bases; junction bases outside the gene matches: 2. From germline, CDR1 is SGHDT and CDR2 YYEEEE. This CDR3 has 13 residues. The CDR3 spells CASSQDRGQPQHF. CDR3 nucleotides: TGTGCCAGCAGCCAGGACAGGGGGCAGCCCCAGCATTTT.

The chain has TRBV6-4 and TRBJ2-1; 10 nucleotides agree with TRBD2. The J segment lost 6 bases and the V segment lost 2 bases, leaving 4 bases of the junction unmatched. The CDR3 length is 15 residues. Germline V gene data show CDR1 as MRHNA and CDR2 as SNTAGT. In DNA, the CDR3 is TGTGCCAGCAGTGACGCTAGCGGGAGTCCCAATGAGCAGTTCTTC. Residues: CASSDASGSPNEQFF.

V and J are TRBV2 and TRBJ2-3, with D possibly TRBD2 on 5 matching bases. The germline CDR1 and CDR2 sequences are SNHLY and FYNNEI. This CDR3 comprises 15 residues. Trimming removed 2 bases from V and 2 bases from J, with 11 bases in between. DNA of the CDR3: TGTGCCAGCAGTGAAAATCGAGCGGACACAGATACGCAGTATTTT. Its translation is CASSENRADTDTQYF.

In its sample, this clone was seen once. Other DNA variants within this sample encode the same CDR3. This rearrangement joins TRBV5-1 to TRBJ2-3; possibly TRBD1 for D (6 bases). This CDR3 contains 17 residues. Germline CDR1 reads SGHRS; CDR2 reads YFSETQ. V lost 5 bases to trimming and J lost 1 base, with 20 bases between them. CDR3 in amino acids: CASRINIQGVGTDTQYF. The CDR3 DNA follows: TGCGCCAGCAGGATAAATATACAGGGAGTAGGCACAGATACGCAGTATTTT.